These T cell receptor beta chains were read from a single sample in a study of blood T cell repertoires in COVID-19. Clones were sequenced by immunoSEQ multiplex PCR, and TCRdb holds only the in-frame ones, with some missing. The profile shows 200,000 to 250,000 clones, roughly 80% of them singletons. Sequencing used peripheral blood. All receptors derive from a woman at least 80 years old with acute or convalescent COVID-19. The CDR3 runs from the conserved cysteine through the conserved F or W. A D gene is named only where the DNA matches it firmly. Size is omitted from some rows. Given values are once, few, many or a class for expanded clones.

CASSPRQGTAEKLFF | TGTGCCAGCTCACCAAGACAGGGTACGGCTGAAAAACTGTTTTTT | TRBD1 | TRBJ1-4 | once | TRBV18
CASSKRRAGAAYPNEKLFF | TGTGCCAGCAGCAAAAGAAGGGCAGGGGCGGCCTACCCTAATGAAAAACTGTTTTTT | . | TRBJ1-4 | . | TRBV21-1
CASSVGPSNTEAFF | TGTGCCAGCAGCGTAGGTCCGTCGAACACTGAAGCTTTCTTT | . | TRBJ1-1 | . | TRBV9
CASRGLGYGYTF | TGTGCCAGCAGGGGGCTAGGGTATGGCTACACCTTC | . | TRBJ1-2 | . | TRBV12-3/TRBV12-4
CASSPRTGSYEQYF | TGTGCCAGCAGCCCACGGACTGGTTCCTACGAGCAGTACTTC | . | TRBJ2-7 | . | TRBV7-9
CAWSGTATNEKLFF | TGTGCCTGGAGTGGAACTGCAACTAATGAAAAACTGTTTTTT | . | TRBJ1-4 | . | TRBV30
CASSPGQGNQPQHF | TGTGCCAGCAGCCCCGGACAGGGGAATCAGCCCCAGCATTTT | TRBD1 | TRBJ1-5 | . | TRBV7-2
CASTRTVNTEAFF | TGTGCCAGCACCCGGACAGTAAACACTGAAGCTTTCTTT | . | TRBJ1-1 | . | TRBV12-3/TRBV12-4
CASSQRGEGYGYTF | TGTGCCAGCAGCCAAAGGGGGGAGGGCTATGGCTACACCTTC | . | TRBJ1-2 | many | TRBV3-1/TRBV3-2
CASSIEGSGQSYNEQFF | TGTGCCAGTAGTATCGAGGGGTCGGGACAGAGCTACAATGAGCAGTTCTTC | TRBD1 | TRBJ2-1 | few | TRBV19
CASSVDSSYNSPLHF | TGTGCCAGCAGTGTTGACAGCTCCTATAATTCACCCCTCCACTTT | . | TRBJ1-6 | . | TRBV11-3
CASSPQASGGASETQYF | TGCGCCAGCAGCCCGCAAGCTAGCGGGGGGGCTTCAGAGACCCAGTACTTC | TRBD2 | TRBJ2-5 | . | TRBV5-1
CASSQQGVAKNIQYF | TGTGCCAGCAGTCAACAGGGGGTAGCCAAAAACATTCAGTACTTC | TRBD1 | TRBJ2-4 | . | TRBV27
CASSEGGNQPQHF | TGTGCCAGCAGCGAAGGGGGCAATCAGCCCCAGCATTTT | . | TRBJ1-5 | . | TRBV9
CASSLTPGGAGGAMNTEAFF | TGTGCCAGCAGCTTAACCCCAGGGGGGGCAGGGGGCGCGATGAACACTGAAGCTTTCTTT | TRBD1 | TRBJ1-1 | . | TRBV7-3
CASSALVNQRSNGYTF | TGTGCCAGTAGTGCCCTGGTTAACCAGCGTAGTAATGGCTACACCTTC | . | TRBJ1-2 | once | TRBV19
CAGRVNGGTDTQYF | TGTGCCGGGCGGGTTAACGGTGGCACAGATACGCAGTATTTT | . | TRBJ2-3 | . | TRBV30
CASNSRTGNTEAFF | TGTGCCAGCAACTCCAGGACAGGAAACACTGAAGCTTTCTTT | TRBD1 | TRBJ1-1 | . | TRBV2
CASSLKGLDGEKLFF | TGTGCCAGCAGCTTAAAAGGTCTCGACGGGGAAAAACTGTTTTTT | . | TRBJ1-4 | . | TRBV7-9
CASGQGSNQPQHF | TGTGCCTCCGGGCAGGGCTCAAATCAGCCCCAGCATTTT | . | TRBJ1-5 | . | TRBV19